One sample yielded the 9 T cell receptor beta chains listed below, sequenced in a study of blood T cell repertoires in COVID-19. Clones were read by immunoSEQ multiplex PCR, and TCRdb kept only the in-frame ones, dropping some. The data show 150,000 or so clones, roughly 77% seen once. Sequencing input: peripheral blood. These TCRs come from a woman between 65 and 79 years old with COVID-19, enrolled during active disease.

This clone was seen more than once but under ten times. This chain connects TRBV6-6 to TRBJ1-4; possibly TRBD1 for D (6 bases). The CDR3 totals 22 residues. Germline V lookup: CDR1 MNHNY, CDR2 SVGAGI (reference sequence). V lost 5 bases and J lost 0, with 31 bases in between. The CDR3 nucleotides are TGTGCCAGCAGTCCCGACAGACGCTACCTGGGGGGGCCGGCCCCAACTAATGAAAAACTGTTTTTT. Protein product: CASSPDRRYLGGPAPTNEKLFF.

The chain couples TRBV10-3 to TRBJ2-2; D not resolved. V was trimmed by 3 bases and J by 3 bases, leaving 11 bases between them. Germline assignment: CDR1 ENHRY and CDR2 SYGVKD. The CDR3 has 15 residues. CDR3 protein: CAISEPRRDTGELFF. DNA for the CDR3: TGTGCCATCAGTGAACCCCGCCGGGACACCGGGGAGCTGTTTTTT.

The chain couples TRBV5-1 to TRBJ2-5; 12 nucleotides align to TRBD2. J was trimmed by 1 base and V by 4 bases; bases with no gene match: 8. The CDR3 totals 17 residues. Germline V gene data show CDR1 as SGHRS and CDR2 as YFSETQ. The CDR3 nucleotides read TGCGCCAGCAGCCCACTGACTAGCGGGGGCTTCCAAGAGACCCAGTACTTC. As protein: CASSPLTSGGFQETQYF.

V usage is TRBV29-1 and J usage is TRBJ2-1; D is perhaps TRBD2 (7 bases). Germline V gives CDR1 SQVTM, CDR2 ANQGSEA. The CDR3 extends over 14 amino acids. V shed 3 bases and J shed 2 bases, with 11 bases lying between them. This CDR3 is CSVEGGTTYNEQFF. The DNA of the CDR3 is TGCAGCGTTGAGGGGGGGACAACCTACAATGAGCAGTTCTTC.

The gene calls are TRBV19 and TRBJ1-5, with 8 positions matching TRBD1. Losses at the gene ends were 6 bases for V and 2 bases for J; bases not matched to a gene: 15. In germline, CDR1 is LNHDA, CDR2 SQIVND (reference sequence). The CDR3 has 18 amino acids. Here the CDR3 reads CASSSRQGRGVGNQPQHF. The CDR3 DNA follows: TGTGCCAGTAGCTCAAGACAGGGGAGGGGGGTCGGCAATCAGCCCCAGCATTTT.

In its sample, this clone was seen once. This chain connects TRBV27 to TRBJ2-2; 7 nucleotides match TRBD1. CDR1 MNHEY and CDR2 SMNVEV come from the germline V gene (reference sequence). Trimming at V came to 6 bases and at J to 3 bases, leaving 13 bases not matched to a gene. The CDR3 contains 17 residues. The CDR3 DNA reads TGTGCCAGCAGGCCCCCTCGTACAGGGGCGGACACCGGGGAGCTGTTTTTT. Protein: CASRPPRTGADTGELFF.

Only one count was recorded for this clone. Additional DNA sequences in this sample encode the identical CDR3. The rearrangement uses TRBV12-3 or TRBV12-4 and TRBJ2-7; D is undetermined. CDR3 length: 13 amino acids. Deletions cut 3 bases from V and 0 bases from J, with 6 bases between. CDR3 DNA: TGTGCCAGCAGTTTGGAGAGCTCCTACGAGCAGTACTTC. It translates to CASSLESSYEQYF.

This clone was seen a handful of times. The chain couples TRBV29-1 to TRBJ1-1; 7 bases line up with TRBD1. The CDR3 consists of 11 residues. Germline V gene sequence: CDR1 SQVTM, CDR2 ANQGSEA. Trimming at V came to 8 bases and at J to 4 bases, leaving 4 bases not matched to a gene. DNA of the CDR3: TGCAGCTTCAACAGGGGCACTGAAGCTTTCTTT. Translation: CSFNRGTEAFF.

The gene calls are TRBV7-2 and TRBJ1-1; TRBD1 might be the D (5 bases). V lost 2 bases, J lost 0 bases, and 10 bases lay in between. The CDR3 covers 15 residues. Germline V lookup: CDR1 SGHTA, CDR2 FQGNSA. CDR3 sequence reads: CASSLQGTLNTEAFF. DNA of the CDR3: TGTGCCAGCAGCTTACAGGGCACCTTGAACACTGAAGCTTTCTTT.